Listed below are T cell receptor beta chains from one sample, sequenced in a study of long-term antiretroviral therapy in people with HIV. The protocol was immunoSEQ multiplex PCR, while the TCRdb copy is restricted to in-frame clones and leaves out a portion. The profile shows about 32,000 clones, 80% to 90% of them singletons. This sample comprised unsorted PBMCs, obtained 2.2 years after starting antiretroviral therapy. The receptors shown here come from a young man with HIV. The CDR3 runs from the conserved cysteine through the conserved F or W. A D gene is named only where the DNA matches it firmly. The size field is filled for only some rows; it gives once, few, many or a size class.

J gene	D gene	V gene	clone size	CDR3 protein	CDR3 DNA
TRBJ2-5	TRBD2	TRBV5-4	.	CASSVGTSGRRETQYF	TGTGCCAGCAGCGTCGGGACTAGCGGGCGGAGAGAGACCCAGTACTTC
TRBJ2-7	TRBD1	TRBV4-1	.	CASSQDWDRATYEQYF	TGCGCCAGCAGCCAAGATTGGGACAGGGCCACCTACGAGCAGTACTTC
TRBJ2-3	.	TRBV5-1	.	CASSFWASGASTDTQYF	TGCGCCAGCAGCTTTTGGGCGAGCGGTGCTAGCACAGATACGCAGTATTTT
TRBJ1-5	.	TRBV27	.	CASSLSMVGTPDDQPQHF	TGTGCCAGCAGTTTATCAATGGTAGGGACACCCGACGATCAGCCCCAGCATTTT
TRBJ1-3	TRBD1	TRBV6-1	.	CASSVQLTGDNTIYF	TGTGCCAGCAGTGTTCAGTTGACAGGGGATAACACCATATATTTT
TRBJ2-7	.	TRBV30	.	CAWSVFSPYEQYF	TGTGCCTGGAGTGTCTTTTCCCCCTACGAGCAGTACTTC
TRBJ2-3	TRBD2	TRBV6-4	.	CASSPSGGGADTQYF	TGTGCCAGCAGTCCTAGCGGGGGGGGTGCAGATACGCAGTATTTT
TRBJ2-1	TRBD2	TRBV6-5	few	CASSWTSTLSEQFF	TGTGCCAGCAGTTGGACTAGCACTTTAAGTGAGCAGTTCTTC
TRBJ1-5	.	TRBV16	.	CASSQILQVPFSNQPQHF	TGTGCCAGCAGCCAAATCTTACAGGTTCCATTTAGCAATCAGCCCCAGCATTTT
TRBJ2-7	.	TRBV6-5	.	CASRGSNSYEQYF	TGTGCCAGCAGGGGAAGCAACTCCTACGAGCAGTACTTC
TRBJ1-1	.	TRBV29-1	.	CSVGTYNTEAFF	TGCAGCGTCGGGACATATAACACTGAAGCTTTCTTT
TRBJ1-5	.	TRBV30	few	CAFTHFGSNQPQHF	TGTGCCTTTACACATTTCGGTAGCAATCAGCCCCAGCATTTT
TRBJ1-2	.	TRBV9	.	CASSAGHNYGYTF	TGTGCCAGCAGCGCGGGACACAACTATGGCTACACCTTC
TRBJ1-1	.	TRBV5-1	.	CASSQRGAGNMNTEAFF	TGCGCCAGCAGCCAGCGGGGGGCGGGTAATATGAACACTGAAGCTTTCTTT
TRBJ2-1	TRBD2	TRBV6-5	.	CASSYSRLAGSHEQFF	TGTGCCAGCAGTTACTCAAGACTAGCGGGATCCCATGAGCAGTTCTTC
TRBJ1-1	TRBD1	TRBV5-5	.	CASSIQGVSTEAFF	TGTGCCAGCAGCATACAGGGGGTATCCACTGAAGCTTTCTTT
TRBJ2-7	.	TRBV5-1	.	CASSLDVGSYEQYF	TGCGCCAGCAGCTTGGATGTAGGGTCCTACGAGCAGTACTTC
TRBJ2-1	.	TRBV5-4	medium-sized	CASSLSLRLDEQFF	TGTGCCAGCAGCTTGTCCCTCCGGTTGGATGAGCAGTTCTTC
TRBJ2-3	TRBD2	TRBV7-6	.	CASSTGTSVDTQYF	TGTGCCAGCAGCACCGGGACTAGCGTGGATACGCAGTATTTT